Following are 22 T cell receptor beta chains from one sample sequenced in a study of T cell clonality in common variable immunodeficiency. TCRdb keeps only in-frame clones here, not all; method: immunoSEQ multiplex PCR. The sample includes about 31,000 clones, none of them occurring once. Whole-study results and caveats: Common variable immunodeficiency TCR beta sequences reportedly had fewer deletions and N-nucleotide insertions.

Their antigens are not known. Input material: peripheral blood mononuclear cells. The receptors derive from a human donor with common variable immunodeficiency.

This clone has a handful of counts. The read terminates 3 residues before the CDR3 end, so the remaining end is supplied by the germline J gene. The chain joins TRBV2 to TRBJ2-3, with 12 bases lining up with TRBD1. The CDR3 loop spans 18 amino acids. Germline loops: CDR1 SNHLY, CDR2 FYNNEI. J gave up 6 bases and V 5 bases, and 15 bases lay outside the gene matches. The sequenced CDR3 bases are TGTGCCAGCAGTCGAATAGGGGGACAGGGGGCTCTGTGGGATACG. It translates to CASSRIGGQGALWDT. The whole CDR3 protein is CASSRIGGQGALWDTQYF. Supplemented by reference TRBV2 and TRBJ2-3, the full variable domain reads EPEVTQTPSHQVTQMGQEVILRCVPISNHLYFYWYRQILGQKVEFLVSFYNNEISEKSEIFDDQFSVERPDGSNFTLKIRSTKLEDSAMYFCASSRIGGQGALWDTQYFGPGTRLTVL.

By share of the sample, this clone is medium-sized. The read gets to within 3 residues of the CDR3 end, and the germline J gene fills in the rest. V and J are TRBV2 and TRBJ1-2; 11 positions agree with TRBD1. After removal of 6 bases from V and 5 bases from J, the junction contained 2 bases not matched to a gene. This CDR3 is built from 13 residues. Germline V gene data show CDR1 as SNHLY and CDR2 as FYNNEI. Incomplete CDR3 DNA: TGTGCCAGCAGGAGGGACAGGGGGTATGGC. The encoded protein is CASRRDRGYG. The full CDR3 protein reads CASRRDRGYGYTF.

In regard to this clone: A far larger clone is one base from this, pointing to a likely read error. The CDR3 is cut off 3 residues early in the read; its end comes from the germline J gene. The same CDR3 is also encoded by other DNA sequences in this sample. J is TRBJ1-1 and V is TRBV7-3; maybe TRBD1 (5 bases). In germline, CDR1 is SGHTA, CDR2 FQGTGA. The CDR3 sequence is 15 residues long. The CDR3 spells CASSPVLEGIGEAFF. Incomplete CDR3 DNA: TGTGCCAGCAGCCCGGTGTTGGAGGGGATAGGAGAA.

As for this clone: Read coverage stops 3 residues before the CDR3 terminus; the germline J gene supplies the remainder. The genes are TRBV7-9 and TRBJ1-2, with D possibly being TRBD1 (5 bases). Germline V lookup: CDR1 SEHNR, CDR2 FQNEAQ (reference sequence). The CDR3 length is 15 residues. V was trimmed by 5 bases and J by 2 bases, leaving 15 bases between them. CDR3 DNA (partial): TGTGCCAGCAGCCTCCTTGGAGGGGTGAACTATGGC. Protein sequence: CASSLLGGVNYG. The whole CDR3 reads CASSLLGGVNYGYTF. The whole variable domain, remainder taken from reference TRBV7-9 and TRBJ1-2, is DTGVSQNPRHKITKRGQNVTFRCDPISEHNRLYWYRQTLGQGPEFLTYFQNEAQLEKSRLLSDRFSAERPKGSFSTLEIQRTEQGDSAMYLCASSLLGGVNYGYTFGSGTRLTVV.

By share, this clone ranks as medium-sized. Read sequence stops 3 residues before the CDR3 end, and the germline J gene provides the missing end. The V and J genes are TRBV5-6 and TRBJ1-1; D not certain. The germline V gene encodes CDR1 SGHDT and CDR2 YYEEEE. This CDR3 spans 12 amino acids. Trimming cost V 1 base and J 6 bases, with 7 bases left between them. The DNA read from the CDR3 is TGTGCCAGCAGCTTGTCGGGTGCTGAA. Translating gives CASSLSGAE. The CDR3, in full, reads CASSLSGAEAFF. Complete variable domain (other parts from reference TRBV5-6 and TRBJ1-1): DAGVTQSPTHLIKTRGQQVTLRCSPKSGHDTVSWYQQALGQGPQFIFQYYEEEERQRGNFPDRFSGHQFPNYSSELNVNALLLGDSALYLCASSLSGAEAFFGQGTRLTVV.

As for this clone: The read terminates 3 residues before the CDR3 end, so the remaining end is supplied by the germline J gene. The chain carries TRBV7-9 and TRBJ1-1, with a possible D match to TRBD1 (5 bases). The V gene's germline CDR1 is SEHNR and CDR2 FQNEAQ (reference sequence). The V gene lost 3 bases and the J gene lost 4 bases, with 12 bases spanning the gap. The CDR3 covers 14 residues. The CDR3 reads CASSFDRMGTEAFF. The sequenced part of the CDR3 DNA is TGTGCCAGCAGCTTTGACAGAATGGGCACTGAA.

On this clone: The sequence runs out 3 residues before the end of the CDR3; the remainder is reconstructed from the germline J gene. This sequence joins TRBV19 and TRBJ2-6; D remains unclear. The CDR3 loop spans 14 amino acids. The V and J ends lost 5 bases and 1 base respectively, with 6 bases between them. CDR1 is LNHDA, CDR2 SQIVND, per germline (reference sequence). CDR3 bases read: TGTGCCAGTAGTGTTAGTTCTGGGGCCAACGTC. Its protein product is CASSVSSGANV. Given in full, the CDR3 is CASSVSSGANVLTF.

The part of the CDR3 DNA that was read is TGTGCCAGTAGTCTCAGGGTGAACACTGAA. It yields the protein CASSLRVNTE. The CDR3 as a whole reads CASSLRVNTEAFF. The chain links TRBV19 to TRBJ1-1; D perhaps matches TRBD1 (5 bases). The observed sequence ends 3 residues before the CDR3 terminus, with the missing tail filled in from the germline J gene. CDR1 is LNHDA, CDR2 SQIVND, per germline (reference sequence). Trimming took off 5 bases at V and 0 bases at J, with 7 bases between the two ends. The CDR3 runs to 13 residues.

At least ten counts were recorded for this clone. The junction departs from germline at one end; a sequencing error may be responsible. This CDR3 is CASSRGSGRAGSTDTQYF. CDR3 bases read: TGCGCCAGCAGCCGGGGTAGCGGGAGGGCCGGGAGCACAGATACG. J is TRBJ2-3 and V is TRBV4-2; 11 nucleotides agree with TRBD2. Sequencing ends 3 residues short of the CDR3 end; the germline J gene provides the rest. The CDR3 has 18 residues. The germline V gene has CDR1 LGHNA and CDR2 YNFKEQ.

This clone was counted many times. The read ends 3 residues early relative to the CDR3; the germline J gene fills the gap. The chain carries TRBV4-2 and TRBJ2-1; no clear D gene. With 3 bases removed from V and 0 bases from J, the gap between germline ends came to 12 bases. Germline V lookup: CDR1 LGHNA, CDR2 YNFKEQ. The CDR3 length is 16 residues. The CDR3 spells CASSQGPLGSYNEQFF. Partial CDR3 DNA: TGTGCCAGCAGCCAGGGTCCTCTAGGCTCCTACAATGAG.

This clone occurred many times. A read error may produce the germline difference seen at one junction end. The read gets to within 3 residues of the CDR3 end, and the germline J gene fills in the rest. The chain is built from TRBV7-9 and TRBJ1-1; a possible D gene is TRBD1 (5 bases). CDR3 size: 15 residues. Germline CDR1 and CDR2: SEHNR and FQNEAQ (reference sequence). The covered CDR3 bases are TGTGCCGGCAGCCCTGGTTGGGGCCCGAACACTGAA. This gives the protein CAGSPGWGPNTE. The CDR3 in full is CAGSPGWGPNTEAFF.

Regarding this clone: The read ends 3 residues early relative to the CDR3; the germline J gene fills the gap. The V call is TRBV20-1, the J call TRBJ2-5; D is undetermined. The germline CDR1 and CDR2 sequences are DFQATT and SNEGSKA (reference sequence). V was cut by 3 bases and J by 2 bases, with 7 bases left in between. CDR3 length: 12 residues. The covered CDR3 bases are TGCAGTGCTAGGTACAGTCAAGAGACC. Translation: CSARYSQET. The full CDR3 is CSARYSQETQYF.

This clone was counted only a few times. This chain's CDR3 is CASSAQGTSTDTQYF. CDR3 DNA (partial): TGTGCCAGCAGTGCTCAGGGAACTAGCACAGATACG. This chain links TRBV7-9 with TRBJ2-3; D might be TRBD1 (5 bases). The read ends 3 residues before the CDR3 terminus; that terminus is restored from the germline J gene. Per germline, CDR1 SEHNR and CDR2 FQNEAQ (reference sequence). Trimming took 6 bases from V and 0 from J, leaving 13 bases between them. The CDR3 loop spans 15 amino acids.

A few counts support this clone. The read ends 3 residues early relative to the CDR3; the germline J gene fills the gap. The rearrangement joins TRBV6-4 to TRBJ2-7; no clear D. V dropped 3 bases and J dropped 3 bases, with 12 bases sitting between them. The CDR3 is 14 residues long. CDR1 is MRHNA and CDR2 is SNTAGT in the germline V gene. The covered CDR3 bases are TGTGCCAGCAGTGAACTAAGCAGAAACTACGAG. Encoded protein: CASSELSRNYE. The CDR3 reads in full as CASSELSRNYEQYF.

Regarding this clone: Read data end 3 residues before the CDR3 end; the end is taken from the germline J gene. The chain employs TRBV7-6 and TRBJ1-6, with D possibly TRBD1 on 6 matching bases. The germline V and J ends were trimmed by 0 bases and 6 bases, with 15 bases remaining between them. Per the germline V gene, CDR1 is SGHVS and CDR2 is FNYEAQ. CDR3 length: 17 residues. The CDR3 is CASSLATGPAVNSPLHF. CDR3 DNA (partial): TGTGCCAGCAGCTTAGCTACAGGGCCGGCCGTTAATTCACCC.

A remark on this clone: The CDR3 extends 3 residues past the end of the read, so its final part is completed from the germline J gene. The chain couples TRBV30 to TRBJ2-1; D remains unclear. Germline CDR1 and CDR2: GTSNPN and SVGIG (reference sequence). The CDR3 runs 13 residues. V dropped 1 base and J dropped 9 bases, with 13 bases sitting between them. CDR3 amino acids: CAWSGWSIGEQFF. Partial CDR3 DNA: TGTGCCTGGAGTGGGTGGTCTATTGGTGAG.

As concerns this clone: The CDR3 end lies 3 residues beyond the end of the read and is filled in from the germline J gene. J is TRBJ2-1 and V is TRBV7-8; TRBD2 aligns across 8 bases. Losses at the gene ends were 1 base for V and 7 bases for J; bases not matched to a gene: 6. CDR1 is SGHVS and CDR2 is FQNEAQ in the germline V gene. The CDR3 spans 15 residues. The CDR3 loop reads CASSLVAGIGNEQFF. Partial CDR3 DNA: TGTGCCAGCAGCTTAGTAGCGGGAATAGGAAATGAG.

The table lists this clone with a few counts. The CDR3 end falls 3 residues outside the read, so it is completed with the germline J gene. This chain uses TRBV20-1 with TRBJ2-1; the match to TRBD2 covers 13 bases. Germline lookup yields CDR1 DFQATT and CDR2 SNEGSKA (reference sequence). The J segment lost 1 base and the V segment lost 4 bases, leaving 10 bases of the junction unmatched. The CDR3 length is 18 residues. The CDR3 loop reads CSANGETSGRHSYNEQFF. The sequenced CDR3 bases are TGCAGTGCTAATGGGGAGACTAGCGGGAGGCATTCCTACAATGAG.

This clone was seen more than once but under ten times. The DNA ends 3 residues before the CDR3 does, and the rest of the CDR3 is filled in from the germline J gene. The rearrangement links TRBV6-2 or TRBV6-3 to TRBJ2-2; 7 bases map to TRBD2. V was pared by 2 bases and J by 0 bases, with 6 bases of the junction left unmatched. The CDR3 is 17 residues long. Germline V gene lookup returns CDR1 MNHEY and CDR2 SVGEGT. The CDR3 region is CASSYPALAANTGELFF. The CDR3 DNA, read in part, is TGTGCCAGCAGTTACCCGGCTCTAGCGGCGAACACCGGGGAG.

In its sample, this clone was seen many times. The missing CDR3 end, 3 residues past where the read stops, is filled in from the germline J gene. J is TRBJ2-3 and V is TRBV30; 8 bases map to TRBD2. CDR1 is GTSNPN, CDR2 SVGIG, per germline (reference sequence). V shed 3 bases, J shed 5 bases, and the junction held 10 bases outside the gene matches. This CDR3 contains 15 residues. The sequenced CDR3 bases are TGTGCCTGGAGCCCGGGGGGACTAGGAGGAGATACG. Protein: CAWSPGGLGGDT. The entire CDR3 reads CAWSPGGLGGDTQYF.

In its sample, this clone was seen many times. CDR3 DNA (partial): TGTGCCAGCTCACCTTTAAAAATAGCGGGAGCGAGCACAGATACG. It translates to CASSPLKIAGASTDT. The CDR3 reads in full as CASSPLKIAGASTDTQYF. The chain couples TRBV18 to TRBJ2-3; TRBD2 aligns across 9 bases. The observed sequence ends 3 residues before the CDR3 terminus, with the missing tail filled in from the germline J gene. The germline V gene encodes CDR1 KGHSH and CDR2 LQKENI. CDR3 length: 18 amino acids. V was clipped by 3 bases and J by 0 bases; unmatched bases: 10. Full variable domain (remainder filled in from reference TRBV18 and TRBJ2-3): NAGVMQNPRHLVRRRGQEARLRCSPMKGHSHVYWYRQLPEEGLKFMVYLQKENIIDESGMPKERFSAEFPKEGPSILRIQQVVRGDSAAYFCASSPLKIAGASTDTQYFGPGTRLTVL.

In its sample, this clone was seen many times. Read data end 3 residues before the CDR3 end; the end is taken from the germline J gene. This chain joins TRBV6-2 or TRBV6-3 and TRBJ2-1; D gene unclear. There are 13 residues in the CDR3. With 2 bases removed from V and 5 bases from J, the gap between germline ends came to 7 bases. The germline V gene has CDR1 MNHEY and CDR2 SVGEGT. CDR3 in amino acids: CASSYADNNEQFF. CDR3 bases read: TGTGCCAGCAGTTACGCCGACAACAATGAG.